This T cell receptor beta chain stems from a study of CD8+ T cells in alopecia areata. In the study overall: Treated patients were given oral tofacitinib, which was dosed at 5 to 10 mg twice daily. Severity among treated patients was scored by the percentage of scalp area affected.

Regarding treatment: oral pan-JAK inhibitor, 5-10 mg twice daily. RNA extraction and reverse transcription yielded cDNA as sequencing template. Here immunoSEQ multiplex PCR was the method, and the copy in TCRdb shows in-frame clones only, minus some. The data contain 100,000 to 150,000 clones, about 59% of them singletons. This clone was detected only once. Its target is not known. Other DNA sequences from this sample encode an identical CDR3 as well. Findings and limits, study-wide: Scalp clonality, together with expanded CD8+ clones among the top 100, fell significantly with tofacitinib.

The sequence derives from a human donor with alopecia areata. The sample here was CD4+ T cells sorted from blood, taken at week 4, from a patient treated with tofacitinib.

The CDR3, as DNA: TGCAGCGCAGGGACGGTGAACACTGAAGCTTTCTTT. Protein sequence: CSAGTVNTEAFF. V and J are TRBV29-1 and TRBJ1-1; weak D call: TRBD1 (5 bases). The V end was cut by 7 bases, the J end by 0 bases, with 9 bases between. Germline V CDR1 and CDR2: SQVTM, ANQGSEA. The CDR3 totals 12 residues. Supplemented by reference TRBV29-1 and TRBJ1-1, the full variable domain reads SAVISQKPSRDICQRGTSLTIQCQVDSQVTMMFWYRQQPGQSLTLIATANQGSEATYESGFVIDKFPISRPNLTFSTLTVSNMSPEDSSIYLCSAGTVNTEAFFGQGTRLTVV.